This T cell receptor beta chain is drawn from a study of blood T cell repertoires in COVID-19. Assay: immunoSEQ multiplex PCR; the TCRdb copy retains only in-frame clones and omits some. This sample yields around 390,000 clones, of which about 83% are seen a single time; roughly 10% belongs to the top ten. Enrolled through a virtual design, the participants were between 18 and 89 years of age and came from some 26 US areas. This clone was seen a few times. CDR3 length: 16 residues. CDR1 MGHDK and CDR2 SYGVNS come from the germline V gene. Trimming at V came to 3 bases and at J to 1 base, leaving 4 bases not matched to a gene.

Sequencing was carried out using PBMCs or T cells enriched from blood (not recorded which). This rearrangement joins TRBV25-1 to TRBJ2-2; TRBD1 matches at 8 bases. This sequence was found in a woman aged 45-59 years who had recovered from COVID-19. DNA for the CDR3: TGTGCCAGCAGTGACCCGGGACAGGTGAACACCGGGGAGCTGTTTTTT. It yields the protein CASSDPGQVNTGELFF.